The T cell receptor (beta chain) described here comes from a study of cytomegalovirus exposure and HLA in healthy donors. Primers: 60 Vbeta forward and 13 Jbeta reverse. Libraries were prepared by immunoSEQ multiplex PCR; TCRdb keeps only in-frame clonotypes and omits some of them. The repertoire consists of about 98,000 clones, with around 75% occurring once and the leading ten covering 10% to 11%. The CDR3 extends over 13 amino acids. Trimming pared 7 bases from V and 4 bases from J, leaving 11 bases between. The V gene's germline CDR1 is SGHVS and CDR2 FQNEAQ. Study results and caveats: Rarity characterized most TCR sequences, yet some public TCRs appeared in many donors.

This clone has only a few counts. The antigen is not known. Sequencing was done on a sample of PBMCs. The clonotype was recovered from a young man in good health and CMV-seropositive. The chain employs TRBV7-8 and TRBJ1-5; D remains ambiguous. The DNA for the CDR3 is TGTGCCAGCACCATCGAGTCGAATCAGCCCCAGCATTTT. Residues: CASTIESNQPQHF.